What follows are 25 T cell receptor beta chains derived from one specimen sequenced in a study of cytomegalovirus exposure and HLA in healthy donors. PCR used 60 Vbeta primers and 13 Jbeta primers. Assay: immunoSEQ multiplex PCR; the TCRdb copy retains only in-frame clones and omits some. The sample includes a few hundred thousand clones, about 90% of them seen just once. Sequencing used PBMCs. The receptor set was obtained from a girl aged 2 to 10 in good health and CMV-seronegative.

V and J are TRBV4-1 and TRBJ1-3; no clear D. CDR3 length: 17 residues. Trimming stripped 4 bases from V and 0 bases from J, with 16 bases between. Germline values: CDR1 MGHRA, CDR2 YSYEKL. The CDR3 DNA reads TGCGCCAGCAGCCTTGGGAGTTCCGGGCTCTCTGGAAACACCATATATTTT. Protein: CASSLGSSGLSGNTIYF.

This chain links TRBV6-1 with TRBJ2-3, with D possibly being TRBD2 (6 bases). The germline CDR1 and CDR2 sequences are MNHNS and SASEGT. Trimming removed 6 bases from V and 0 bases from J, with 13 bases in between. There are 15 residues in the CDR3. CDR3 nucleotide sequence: TGTGCCAGCAGGGGGGGAAGAATTAGCACAGATACGCAGTATTTT. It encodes CASRGGRISTDTQYF.

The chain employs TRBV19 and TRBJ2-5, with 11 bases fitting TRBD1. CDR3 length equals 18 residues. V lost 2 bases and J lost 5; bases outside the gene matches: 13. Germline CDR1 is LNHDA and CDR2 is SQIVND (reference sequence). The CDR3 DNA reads TGTGCCAGTAGTATATATCCACCTCGGACAGGGGGCACGGAGACCCAGTACTTC. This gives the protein CASSIYPPRTGGTETQYF.

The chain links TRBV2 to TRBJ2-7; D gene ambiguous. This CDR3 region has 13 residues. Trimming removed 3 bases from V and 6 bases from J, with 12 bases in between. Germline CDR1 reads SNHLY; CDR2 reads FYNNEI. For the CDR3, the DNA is TGTGCCAGCAGTGAGATTAGCTTCGCCGAGCAGTACTTC. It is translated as CASSEISFAEQYF.

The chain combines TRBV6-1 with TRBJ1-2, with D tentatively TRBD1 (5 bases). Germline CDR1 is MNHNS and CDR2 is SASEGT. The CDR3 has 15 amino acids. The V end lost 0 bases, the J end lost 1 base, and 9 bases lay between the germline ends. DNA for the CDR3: TGTGCCAGCAGTGAAGCGGGGGGAGATAACTATGGCTACACCTTC. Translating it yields CASSEAGGDNYGYTF.

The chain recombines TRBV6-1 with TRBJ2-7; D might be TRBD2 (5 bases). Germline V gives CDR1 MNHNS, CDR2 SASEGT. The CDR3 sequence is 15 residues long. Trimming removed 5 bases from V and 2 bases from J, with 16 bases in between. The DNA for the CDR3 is TGTGCCAGCAGTAGAAACCGGGATATGACCTACGAGCAGTACTTC. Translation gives CASSRNRDMTYEQYF.

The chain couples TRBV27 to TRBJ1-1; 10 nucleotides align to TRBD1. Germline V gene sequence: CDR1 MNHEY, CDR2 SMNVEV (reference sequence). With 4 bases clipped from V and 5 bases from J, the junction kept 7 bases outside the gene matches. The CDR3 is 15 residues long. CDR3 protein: CASSSPGTGVTEAFF. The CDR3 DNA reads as TGTGCCAGCAGTTCTCCCGGGACAGGGGTAACTGAAGCTTTCTTT.

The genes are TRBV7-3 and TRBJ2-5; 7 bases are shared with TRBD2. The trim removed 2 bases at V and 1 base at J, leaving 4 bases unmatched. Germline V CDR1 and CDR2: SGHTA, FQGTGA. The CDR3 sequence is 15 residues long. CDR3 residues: CASSLGVAGQETQYF. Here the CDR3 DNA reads TGTGCCAGCAGCTTAGGAGTAGCGGGCCAAGAGACCCAGTACTTC.

This CDR3 is CASSTSMLAGGPSYTQYF. The CDR3, as DNA: TGTGCCAGCAGTACTTCAATGCTAGCGGGGGGGCCTTCGTATACGCAGTATTTT. The chain couples TRBV27 to TRBJ2-3, with 12 bases lining up with TRBD2. Germline CDR1 and CDR2: MNHEY and SMNVEV (reference sequence). Losses at the gene ends were 5 bases for V and 7 bases for J; bases not matched to a gene: 16. CDR3 length: 18 amino acids.

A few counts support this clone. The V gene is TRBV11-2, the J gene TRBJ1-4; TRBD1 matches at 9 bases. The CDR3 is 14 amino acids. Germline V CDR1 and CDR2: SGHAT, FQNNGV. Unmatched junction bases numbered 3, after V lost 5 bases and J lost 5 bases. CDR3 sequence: CASSRGQGNEKLFF. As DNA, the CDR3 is TGTGCCAGCAGCCGAGGACAGGGGAATGAAAAACTGTTTTTT.

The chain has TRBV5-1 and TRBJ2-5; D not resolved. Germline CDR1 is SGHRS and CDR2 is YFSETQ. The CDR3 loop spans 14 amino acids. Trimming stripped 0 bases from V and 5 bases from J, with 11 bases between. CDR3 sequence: CASSLGLNRETQYF. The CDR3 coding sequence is TGCGCCAGCAGCTTGGGACTGAATAGGGAGACCCAGTACTTC.

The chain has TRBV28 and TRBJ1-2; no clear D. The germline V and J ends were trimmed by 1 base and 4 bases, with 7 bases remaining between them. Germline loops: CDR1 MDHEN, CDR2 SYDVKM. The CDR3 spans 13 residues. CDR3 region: CASSLLGAYGYTF. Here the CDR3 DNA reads TGTGCCAGCAGTTTATTAGGAGCCTATGGCTACACCTTC.

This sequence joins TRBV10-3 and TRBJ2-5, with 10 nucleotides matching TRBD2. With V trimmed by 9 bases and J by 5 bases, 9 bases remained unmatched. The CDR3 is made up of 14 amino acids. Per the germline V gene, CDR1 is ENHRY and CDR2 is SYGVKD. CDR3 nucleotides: TGTGCCATTTCGGGAGCGGGGGGGCGGGAGACCCAGTACTTC. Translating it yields CAISGAGGRETQYF.

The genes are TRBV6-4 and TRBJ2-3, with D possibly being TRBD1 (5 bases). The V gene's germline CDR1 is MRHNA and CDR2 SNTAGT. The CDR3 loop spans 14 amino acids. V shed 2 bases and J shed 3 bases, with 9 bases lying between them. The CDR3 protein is CASSDRGWTDTQYF. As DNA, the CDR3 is TGTGCCAGCAGTGACAGGGGTTGGACAGATACGCAGTATTTT.

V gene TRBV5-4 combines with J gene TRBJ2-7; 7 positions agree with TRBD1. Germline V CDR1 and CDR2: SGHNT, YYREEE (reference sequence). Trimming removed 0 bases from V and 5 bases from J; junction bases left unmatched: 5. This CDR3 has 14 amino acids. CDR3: CASSLEGTVNEQYF. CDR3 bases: TGTGCCAGCAGCTTGGAAGGGACAGTGAACGAGCAGTACTTC.

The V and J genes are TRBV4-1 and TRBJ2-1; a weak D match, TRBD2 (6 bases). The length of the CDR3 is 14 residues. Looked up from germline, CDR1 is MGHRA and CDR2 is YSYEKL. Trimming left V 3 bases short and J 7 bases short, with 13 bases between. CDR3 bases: TGCGCCAGCAGCCACCCGGGGACTTTTAATGAGCAGTTCTTC. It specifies CASSHPGTFNEQFF.

CDR3 protein: CAWSDLSGYGYTF. CDR3 DNA sequence: TGTGCCTGGAGTGACCTGTCGGGCTATGGCTACACCTTC. J is TRBJ1-2 and V is TRBV30; D gene unclear. The length of the CDR3 is 13 residues. The V and J ends lost 1 base and 4 bases respectively, with 10 bases between them. From germline, CDR1 is GTSNPN and CDR2 SVGIG (reference sequence).

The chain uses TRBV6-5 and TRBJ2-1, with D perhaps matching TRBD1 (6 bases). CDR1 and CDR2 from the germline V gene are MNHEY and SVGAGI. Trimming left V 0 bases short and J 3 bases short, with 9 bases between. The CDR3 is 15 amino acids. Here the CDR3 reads CASSYSGGIYNEQFF. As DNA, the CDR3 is TGTGCCAGCAGTTACTCTGGGGGCATCTACAATGAGCAGTTCTTC.

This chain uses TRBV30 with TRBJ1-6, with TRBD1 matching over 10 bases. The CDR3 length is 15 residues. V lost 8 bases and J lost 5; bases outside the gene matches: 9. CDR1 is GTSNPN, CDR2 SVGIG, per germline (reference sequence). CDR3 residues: CATRTGTGDNSPLHF. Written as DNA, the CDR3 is TGTGCCACACGAACCGGGACAGGGGATAATTCACCCCTCCACTTT.

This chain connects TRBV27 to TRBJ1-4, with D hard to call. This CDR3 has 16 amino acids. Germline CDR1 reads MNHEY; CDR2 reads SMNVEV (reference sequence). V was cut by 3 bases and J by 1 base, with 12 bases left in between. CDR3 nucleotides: TGTGCCAGCAGTTTCTCCGGGGAGGGAACTAATGAAAAACTGTTTTTT. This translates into CASSFSGEGTNEKLFF.

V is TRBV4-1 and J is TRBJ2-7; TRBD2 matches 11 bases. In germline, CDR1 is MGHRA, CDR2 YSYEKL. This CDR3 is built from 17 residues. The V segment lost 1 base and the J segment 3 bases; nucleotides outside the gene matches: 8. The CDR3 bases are TGCGCCAGCAGCCAAGGGGTGTTTGGGACTAGCGGCTACGAGCAGTACTTC. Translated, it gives CASSQGVFGTSGYEQYF.

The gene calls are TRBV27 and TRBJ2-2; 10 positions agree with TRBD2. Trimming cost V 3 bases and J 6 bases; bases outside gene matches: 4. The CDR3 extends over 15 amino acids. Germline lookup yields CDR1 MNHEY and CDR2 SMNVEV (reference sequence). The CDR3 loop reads CASSLSGGAAGELFF. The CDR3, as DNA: TGTGCCAGCAGTTTGAGCGGGGGGGCCGCCGGGGAGCTGTTTTTT.

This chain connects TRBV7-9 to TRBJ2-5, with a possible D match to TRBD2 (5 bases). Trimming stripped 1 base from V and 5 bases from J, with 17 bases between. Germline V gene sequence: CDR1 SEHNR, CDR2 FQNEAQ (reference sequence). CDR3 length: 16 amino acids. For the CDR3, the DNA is TGTGCCAGCAGCTTAGGGGTGGGAGAGAGACTGGAGACCCAGTACTTC. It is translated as CASSLGVGERLETQYF.

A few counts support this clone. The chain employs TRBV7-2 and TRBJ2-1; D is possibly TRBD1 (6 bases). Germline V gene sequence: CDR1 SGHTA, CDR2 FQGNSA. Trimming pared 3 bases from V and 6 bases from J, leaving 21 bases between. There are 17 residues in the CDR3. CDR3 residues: CASSLGAVTLPTNEQFF. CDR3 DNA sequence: TGTGCCAGCAGCTTGGGGGCAGTGACCCTTCCCACCAATGAGCAGTTCTTC.

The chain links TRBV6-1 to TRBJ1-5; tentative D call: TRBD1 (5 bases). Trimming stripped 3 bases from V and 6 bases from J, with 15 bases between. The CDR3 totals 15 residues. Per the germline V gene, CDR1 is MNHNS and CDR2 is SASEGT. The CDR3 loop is CASSEDTGPSQPQHF. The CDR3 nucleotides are TGTGCCAGCAGTGAGGATACAGGACCATCTCAGCCCCAGCATTTT.